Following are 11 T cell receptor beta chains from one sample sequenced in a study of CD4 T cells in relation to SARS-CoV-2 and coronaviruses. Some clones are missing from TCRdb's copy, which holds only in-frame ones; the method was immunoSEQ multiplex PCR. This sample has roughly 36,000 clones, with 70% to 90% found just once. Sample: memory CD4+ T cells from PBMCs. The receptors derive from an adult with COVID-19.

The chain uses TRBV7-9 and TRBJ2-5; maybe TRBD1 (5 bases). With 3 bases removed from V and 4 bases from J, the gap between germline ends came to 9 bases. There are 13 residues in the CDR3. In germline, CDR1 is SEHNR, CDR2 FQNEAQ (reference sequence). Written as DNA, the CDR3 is TGTGCCAGCAGCTTCTCGACAGCAGAGACCCAGTACTTC. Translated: CASSFSTAETQYF.

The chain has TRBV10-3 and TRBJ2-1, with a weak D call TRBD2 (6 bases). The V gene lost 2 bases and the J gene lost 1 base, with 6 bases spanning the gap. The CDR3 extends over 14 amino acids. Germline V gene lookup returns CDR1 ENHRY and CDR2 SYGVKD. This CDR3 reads CAISERESYNEQFF. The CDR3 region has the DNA TGTGCCATCAGTGAGCGGGAGTCCTACAATGAGCAGTTCTTC.

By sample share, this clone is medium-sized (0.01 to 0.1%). The CDR3 reads CASSPPSAREQYF. The CDR3, as DNA: TGTGCCAGCTCACCCCCGTCAGCTCGCGAGCAGTACTTC. The genes are TRBV18 and TRBJ2-7, with D uncertain. Germline CDR1 is KGHSH and CDR2 is LQKENI. V dropped 3 bases and J dropped 6 bases, with 12 bases sitting between them. The CDR3 runs to 13 residues.

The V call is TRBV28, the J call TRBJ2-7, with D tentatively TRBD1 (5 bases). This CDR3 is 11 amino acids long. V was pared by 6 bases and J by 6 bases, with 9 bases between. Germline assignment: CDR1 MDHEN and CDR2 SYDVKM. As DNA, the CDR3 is TGTGCCAGCAGGGATACAGGCGAGCAGTACTTC. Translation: CASRDTGEQYF.

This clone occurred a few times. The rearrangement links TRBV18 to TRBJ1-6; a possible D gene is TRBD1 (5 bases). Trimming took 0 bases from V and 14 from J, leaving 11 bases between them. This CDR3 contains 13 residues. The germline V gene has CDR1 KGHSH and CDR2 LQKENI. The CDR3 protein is CASSPPQGRTLHF. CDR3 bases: TGTGCCAGCTCACCACCCCAGGGAAGAACCCTCCACTTT.

The CDR3 nucleotides are TGTGCCAGCACCCTGGACAGCTCGTATGGCTACACCTTC. It specifies CASTLDSSYGYTF. The V gene is TRBV6-6, the J gene TRBJ1-2; D is perhaps TRBD1 (6 bases). CDR1 and CDR2 from the germline V gene are MNHNY and SVGAGI (reference sequence). The CDR3 is 13 residues long. Trimming cost V 7 bases and J 5 bases, with 14 bases left between them.

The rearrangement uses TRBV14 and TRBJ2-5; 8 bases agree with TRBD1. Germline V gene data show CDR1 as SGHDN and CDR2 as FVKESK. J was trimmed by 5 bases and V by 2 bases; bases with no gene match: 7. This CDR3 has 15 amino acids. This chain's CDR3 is CASSQLPGGMETQYF. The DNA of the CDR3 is TGTGCCAGCAGCCAACTCCCAGGGGGCATGGAGACCCAGTACTTC. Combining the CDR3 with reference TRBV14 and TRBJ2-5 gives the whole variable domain EAGVTQFPSHSVIEKGQTVTLRCDPISGHDNLYWYRRVMGKEIKFLLHFVKESKQDESGMPNNRFLAERTGGTYSTLKVQPAELEDSGVYFCASSQLPGGMETQYFGPGTRLLVL.

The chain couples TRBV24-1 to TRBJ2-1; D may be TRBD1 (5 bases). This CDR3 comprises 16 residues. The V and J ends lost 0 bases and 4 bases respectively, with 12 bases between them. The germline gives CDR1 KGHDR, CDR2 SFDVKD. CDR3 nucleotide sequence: TGTGCCACCAGTGATTTGCTCCCAGGGTCGTACAATGAGCAGTTCTTC. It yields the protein CATSDLLPGSYNEQFF.

CDR3 bases: TGTGCCAGTAGTCTAACCAATAGCGTGAGCTCCTACGAGCAGTACTTC. The encoded protein is CASSLTNSVSSYEQYF. The J gene is TRBJ2-7, the V gene TRBV19; a weak D match, TRBD2 (5 bases). The V end was cut by 5 bases, the J end by 0 bases, with 17 bases between. There are 16 residues in the CDR3. The germline CDR1 and CDR2 sequences are LNHDA and SQIVND (reference sequence). Complete variable domain (other parts from reference TRBV19 and TRBJ2-7): DGGITQSPKYLFRKEGQNVTLSCEQNLNHDAMYWYRQDPGQGLRLIYYSQIVNDFQKGDIAEGYSVSREKKESFPLTVTSAQKNPTAFYLCASSLTNSVSSYEQYFGPGTRLTVT.

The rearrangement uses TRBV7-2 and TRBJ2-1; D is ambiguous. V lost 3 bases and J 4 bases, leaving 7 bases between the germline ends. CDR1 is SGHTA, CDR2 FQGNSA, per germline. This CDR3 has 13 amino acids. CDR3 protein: CASSFRRYNEQFF. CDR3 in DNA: TGTGCCAGCAGCTTTCGAAGGTACAATGAGCAGTTCTTC.

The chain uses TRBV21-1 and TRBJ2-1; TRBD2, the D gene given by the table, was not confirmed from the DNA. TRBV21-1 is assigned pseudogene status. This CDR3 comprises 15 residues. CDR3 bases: TGTGCCAGCAGCCGCAGGGACTGTTCCGGCAATGAGCAGTTCTTC. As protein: CASSRRDCSGNEQFF.